These T cell receptor beta chains were read from a single sample in a study of T-cell reconstitution after alpha-beta-depleted transplantation in children. From the PCR reads, TCRdb called clonotypes with MiXCR, one entry per CDR3 protein. In the table there are about 610,000 distinct CDR3 sequences, 10% of which are singletons. Sample: PBMCs from the stem cell graft donor, taken from the stem cell graft. Every receptor here comes from a human donor who donated a stem cell graft to a child with acute myeloid leukemia. Each CDR3 is given with its conserved first and last residue. The D gene is left open where the match is weak. The size entry is marked missing in some rows and otherwise reads once, few, many or a size class.

clone size: many
J gene: TRBJ1-2
D gene: TRBD1
V gene: TRBV27
CDR3 protein: CASRGGTDYGYTF
CDR3 DNA: TGTGCCAGCAGGGGGGGGACAGACTATGGCTACACCTTC

clone size: many
J gene: TRBJ2-3
D gene: .
V gene: TRBV15
CDR3 protein: CATSRDRIPSPDTQYF
CDR3 DNA: TGTGCCACCAGCAGAGATCGGATTCCTAGCCCAGATACGCAGTATTTT

clone size: few
J gene: TRBJ2-3
D gene: .
V gene: TRBV11-2
CDR3 protein: CASSSGGGSGDTQYF
CDR3 DNA: TGTGCCAGCAGCTCTGGAGGGGGGAGTGGCGATACGCAGTATTTT

clone size: many
J gene: TRBJ2-1
D gene: TRBD1
V gene: TRBV7-3
CDR3 protein: CASSSGTGGNEQFF
CDR3 DNA: TGTGCCAGCAGCTCAGGGACAGGTGGCAATGAGCAGTTCTTC

clone size: once
J gene: TRBJ2-5
D gene: TRBD2
V gene: TRBV20-1
CDR3 protein: CSALRGEETQYF
CDR3 DNA: TGCAGTGCTCTACGGGGGGAAGAGACCCAGTACTTC

clone size: many
J gene: TRBJ2-7
D gene: TRBD2
V gene: TRBV29-1
CDR3 protein: CSVEPKGSGRFHEQYF
CDR3 DNA: TGCAGCGTTGAACCCAAAGGTAGCGGGAGATTCCACGAGCAGTACTTC

clone size: .
J gene: TRBJ2-7
D gene: .
V gene: TRBV5-5
CDR3 protein: CASSLDRQVYEQYF
CDR3 DNA: TGTGCCAGCAGCTTGGACCGGCAGGTTTACGAGCAGTACTTC

clone size: many
J gene: TRBJ1-1
D gene: .
V gene: TRBV6-1
CDR3 protein: CASSPLGRVNTEAFF
CDR3 DNA: TGTGCCAGCAGCCCCCTAGGCCGGGTGAACACTGAAGCTTTCTTT

clone size: few
J gene: TRBJ2-4
D gene: .
V gene: TRBV4-3
CDR3 protein: CASSQDLTAKNIQYF
CDR3 DNA: TGCGCCAGCAGCCAAGATTTGACAGCCAAAAACATTCAGTACTTC

clone size: many
J gene: TRBJ2-7
D gene: .
V gene: TRBV5-1
CDR3 protein: CASSLAATGSYEQYF
CDR3 DNA: TGCGCCAGCAGCTTGGCCGCGACAGGATCCTACGAGCAGTACTTC

clone size: .
J gene: TRBJ2-7
D gene: TRBD2
V gene: TRBV9
CDR3 protein: CASSVLAGPYEQYF
CDR3 DNA: TGTGCCAGCAGCGTGCTAGCGGGACCCTACGAGCAGTACTTC

clone size: many
J gene: TRBJ2-6
D gene: .
V gene: TRBV14
CDR3 protein: CASGQDSSGANVLTF
CDR3 DNA: TGTGCCAGCGGGCAGGATAGCTCTGGGGCCAACGTCCTGACTTTC

clone size: .
J gene: TRBJ2-1
D gene: TRBD1
V gene: TRBV24-1
CDR3 protein: CATSDPTGTGPNNEQFF
CDR3 DNA: TGTGCCACCAGTGATCCTACCGGGACAGGGCCTAACAATGAGCAGTTCTTC

clone size: many
J gene: TRBJ2-5
D gene: .
V gene: TRBV10-3
CDR3 protein: CAISESPETQYF
CDR3 DNA: TGTGCCATCAGTGAGTCACCCGAGACCCAGTACTTC

clone size: .
J gene: TRBJ2-2
D gene: TRBD2
V gene: TRBV4-3
CDR3 protein: CASSPGAGVTGELFF
CDR3 DNA: TGCGCCAGCAGCCCTGGAGCGGGAGTCACCGGGGAGCTGTTTTTT

clone size: .
J gene: TRBJ1-4
D gene: .
V gene: TRBV12-3/TRBV12-4
CDR3 protein: CASSGGETNEKLFF
CDR3 DNA: TGTGCCAGCAGTGGGGGAGAAACTAATGAAAAACTGTTTTTT

clone size: .
J gene: TRBJ2-3
D gene: .
V gene: TRBV5-1
CDR3 protein: CASSLGDPTDTQYF
CDR3 DNA: TGCGCCAGCAGCCTCGGGGACCCCACAGATACGCAGTATTTT

clone size: .
J gene: TRBJ2-7
D gene: .
V gene: TRBV30
CDR3 protein: CAWSVGSLAYEQYF
CDR3 DNA: TGTGCCTGGAGTGTGGGGAGCCTTGCCTACGAGCAGTACTTC

clone size: many
J gene: TRBJ2-1
D gene: .
V gene: TRBV11-2
CDR3 protein: CASSLGHREPYNEQFF
CDR3 DNA: TGTGCCAGCAGCTTAGGTCACCGGGAGCCCTACAATGAGCAGTTCTTC

clone size: .
J gene: TRBJ2-2
D gene: TRBD1
V gene: TRBV7-9
CDR3 protein: CASSGTGEPGELFF
CDR3 DNA: TGTGCCAGCAGCGGGACAGGGGAACCCGGGGAGCTGTTTTTT

clone size: .
J gene: TRBJ1-5
D gene: .
V gene: TRBV2
CDR3 protein: CASSGGINQPQHF
CDR3 DNA: TGTGCCAGCAGTGGGGGGATCAACCAGCCCCAGCATTTT

clone size: many
J gene: TRBJ2-2
D gene: .
V gene: TRBV28
CDR3 protein: CASRGLGTVTGELFF
CDR3 DNA: TGTGCCAGCAGGGGACTCGGGACTGTCACCGGGGAGCTGTTTTTT

clone size: .
J gene: TRBJ2-1
D gene: .
V gene: TRBV29-1
CDR3 protein: CSVDGASYNEQFF
CDR3 DNA: TGCAGCGTTGATGGGGCTTCATACAATGAGCAGTTCTTC

clone size: few
J gene: TRBJ1-4
D gene: .
V gene: TRBV12-3/TRBV12-4
CDR3 protein: CASSFNPIATNEKLFF
CDR3 DNA: TGTGCCAGCAGTTTTAACCCGATCGCAACTAATGAAAAACTGTTTTTT

clone size: many
J gene: TRBJ2-1
D gene: TRBD2
V gene: TRBV20-1
CDR3 protein: CSAPEGLGLANNEQFF
CDR3 DNA: TGCAGTGCCCCAGAAGGCCTGGGACTAGCGAACAATGAGCAGTTCTTC

clone size: .
J gene: TRBJ2-4
D gene: TRBD2
V gene: TRBV7-2
CDR3 protein: CASSRLAGVGKNIQYF
CDR3 DNA: TGTGCCAGCAGCCGTCTGGCGGGAGTGGGCAAAAACATTCAGTACTTC

clone size: few
J gene: TRBJ2-7
D gene: TRBD1
V gene: TRBV18
CDR3 protein: CASSPLPTGDYEQYF
CDR3 DNA: TGTGCCAGCTCACCACTCCCGACAGGGGACTACGAGCAGTACTTC

clone size: .
J gene: TRBJ2-5
D gene: TRBD2
V gene: TRBV10-3
CDR3 protein: CAAKGLAGDLETQYF
CDR3 DNA: TGTGCCGCCAAAGGACTAGCGGGGGATCTAGAGACCCAGTACTTC

clone size: few
J gene: TRBJ1-2
D gene: .
V gene: TRBV6-1
CDR3 protein: CASSEVGGSYGYTF
CDR3 DNA: TGTGCCAGCAGTGAAGTGGGGGGGAGCTATGGCTACACCTTC

clone size: .
J gene: TRBJ1-2
D gene: TRBD1
V gene: TRBV20-1
CDR3 protein: CSASPGGYGYTF
CDR3 DNA: TGCAGTGCTAGTCCAGGGGGCTATGGCTACACCTTC

clone size: few
J gene: TRBJ1-1
D gene: .
V gene: TRBV5-1
CDR3 protein: CASSFGPGKGYTEAFF
CDR3 DNA: TGCGCCAGCAGCTTTGGACCAGGGAAAGGGTACACTGAAGCTTTCTTT

clone size: few
J gene: TRBJ1-2
D gene: .
V gene: TRBV7-2
CDR3 protein: CASSGGGGNYGYTF
CDR3 DNA: TGTGCCAGCAGCGGCGGGGGGGGGAACTATGGCTACACCTTC

clone size: few
J gene: TRBJ2-1
D gene: .
V gene: TRBV7-9
CDR3 protein: CASIRVSPLGNEQFF
CDR3 DNA: TGTGCCAGCATCCGGGTCTCCCCCCTAGGGAATGAGCAGTTCTTC

clone size: few
J gene: TRBJ1-2
D gene: .
V gene: TRBV7-9
CDR3 protein: CASSLPLLNYGYTF
CDR3 DNA: TGTGCCAGCAGCTTACCCCTCCTTAACTATGGCTACACCTTC

clone size: .
J gene: TRBJ2-1
D gene: .
V gene: TRBV5-1
CDR3 protein: CASSSDALYNEQFF
CDR3 DNA: TGCGCCAGCAGCTCAGACGCCCTTTACAATGAGCAGTTCTTC

clone size: many
J gene: TRBJ2-2
D gene: .
V gene: TRBV10-3
CDR3 protein: CAIKSSSTANTGELFF
CDR3 DNA: TGTGCCATCAAGAGTAGCAGTACCGCGAACACCGGGGAGCTGTTTTTT

clone size: .
J gene: TRBJ2-1
D gene: TRBD2
V gene: TRBV6-1
CDR3 protein: CATSGTSGILYNEQFF
CDR3 DNA: TGTGCCACCAGCGGGACTAGCGGGATCCTCTACAATGAGCAGTTCTTC

clone size: few
J gene: TRBJ2-4
D gene: .
V gene: TRBV6-1
CDR3 protein: CASSPWEGEGDIQYF
CDR3 DNA: TGTGCCAGCAGTCCCTGGGAAGGAGAGGGGGACATTCAGTACTTC

clone size: .
J gene: TRBJ1-6
D gene: .
V gene: TRBV15
CDR3 protein: CATSRDSPRDSPLHF
CDR3 DNA: TGTGCCACCAGCAGAGATTCTCCGCGCGATTCACCCCTCCACTTT

clone size: .
J gene: TRBJ1-2
D gene: .
V gene: TRBV29-1
CDR3 protein: CSVVQGLYGYTF
CDR3 DNA: TGCAGCGTGGTACAGGGTTTATATGGCTACACCTTC